This T cell receptor beta chain was recovered during a study of spatial heterogeneity in lung cancer. Turning to the study itself: Alpha-chain sequences were consistently detected in smaller numbers than beta-chain sequences. Bulk RNA-seq from matched material yielded a T cell module score that correlated strongly with TCR transcript counts in tumor regions.

Study observations and caveats: Tumor mutation count correlated with how many alpha and beta TCRs expanded intratumorally.

Time point described: sample taken at primary tumor resection. By sample fraction, this clonotype is medium-sized. Its antigen is currently unknown. Every TCR cDNA molecule bore its own unique molecular identifier. One entry per CDR3 protein results from TCRdb running MiXCR on the 5' RACE reads. The repertoire consists of over 1,500 distinct CDR3 sequences, with approximately 6.9% occurring once and the leading ten covering around 10%. This CDR3 has 15 residues. V trimming: 2 bases; J trimming: 4 bases; junction bases outside the gene matches: 5. Germline CDR1 and CDR2: SGHNT and YYREEE (reference sequence).

The sample was lung tumor tissue, taken at surgery. The chain combines TRBV5-4 with TRBJ2-1, with 8 bases identical to TRBD2. This TCR was recovered from a female donor with early-stage non-small cell lung cancer. The CDR3 nucleotides read TGTGCCAGCAGCTTTAGCGGGGTAGGGTACAATGAGCAGTTCTTC. It codes for CASSFSGVGYNEQFF. Combining the CDR3 with reference TRBV5-4 and TRBJ2-1 gives the whole variable domain ETGVTQSPTHLIKTRGQQVTLRCSSQSGHNTVSWYQQALGQGPQFIFQYYREEENGRGNFPPRFSGLQFPNYSSELNVNALELDDSALYLCASSFSGVGYNEQFFGPGTRLTVL.